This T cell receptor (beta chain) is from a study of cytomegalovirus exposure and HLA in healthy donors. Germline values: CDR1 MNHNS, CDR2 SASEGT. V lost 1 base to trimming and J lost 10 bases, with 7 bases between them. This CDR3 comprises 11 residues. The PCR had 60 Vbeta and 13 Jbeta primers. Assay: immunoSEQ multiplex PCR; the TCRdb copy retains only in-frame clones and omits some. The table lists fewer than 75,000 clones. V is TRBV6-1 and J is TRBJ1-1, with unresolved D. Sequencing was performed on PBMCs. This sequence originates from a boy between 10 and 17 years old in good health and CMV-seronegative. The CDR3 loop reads CASSEGRRAFF. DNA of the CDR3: TGTGCCAGCAGTGAAGGTAGGAGAGCTTTCTTT.